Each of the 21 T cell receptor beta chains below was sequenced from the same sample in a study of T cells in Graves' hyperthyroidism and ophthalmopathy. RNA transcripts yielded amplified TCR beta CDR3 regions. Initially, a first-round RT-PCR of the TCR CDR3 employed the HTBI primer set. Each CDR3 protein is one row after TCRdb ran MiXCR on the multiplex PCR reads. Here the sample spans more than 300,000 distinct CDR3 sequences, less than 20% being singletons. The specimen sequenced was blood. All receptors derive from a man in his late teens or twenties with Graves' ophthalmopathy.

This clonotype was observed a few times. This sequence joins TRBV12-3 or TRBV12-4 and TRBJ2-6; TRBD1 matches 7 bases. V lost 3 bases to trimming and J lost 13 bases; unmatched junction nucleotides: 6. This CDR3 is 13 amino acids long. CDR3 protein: CASSFGQATVLTF. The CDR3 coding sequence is TGTGCCAGCAGTTTCGGACAGGCTACGGTCCTGACTTTC.

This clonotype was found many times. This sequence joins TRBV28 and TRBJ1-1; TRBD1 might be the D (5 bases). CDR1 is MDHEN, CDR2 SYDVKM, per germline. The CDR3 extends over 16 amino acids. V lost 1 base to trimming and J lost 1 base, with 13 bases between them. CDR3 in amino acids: CASSLYQGRRNTEAFF. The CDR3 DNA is TGTGCCAGCAGTTTATACCAGGGCCGGAGGAACACTGAAGCTTTCTTT.

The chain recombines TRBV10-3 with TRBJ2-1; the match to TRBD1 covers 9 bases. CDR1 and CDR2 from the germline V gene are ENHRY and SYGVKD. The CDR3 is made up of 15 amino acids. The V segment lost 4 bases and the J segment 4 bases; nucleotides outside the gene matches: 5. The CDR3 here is CAISAGTGKYNEQFF. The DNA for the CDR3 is TGTGCCATCAGTGCCGGGACAGGGAAGTACAATGAGCAGTTCTTC.

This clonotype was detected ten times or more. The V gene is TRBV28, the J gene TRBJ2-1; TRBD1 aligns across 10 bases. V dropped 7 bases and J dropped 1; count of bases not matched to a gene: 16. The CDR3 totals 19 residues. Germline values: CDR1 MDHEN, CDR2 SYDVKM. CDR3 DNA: TGTGCCAGCAATCGGGACAGGGGAGGGATTGGGCATTCCTACAATGAGCAGTTCTTC. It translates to CASNRDRGGIGHSYNEQFF.

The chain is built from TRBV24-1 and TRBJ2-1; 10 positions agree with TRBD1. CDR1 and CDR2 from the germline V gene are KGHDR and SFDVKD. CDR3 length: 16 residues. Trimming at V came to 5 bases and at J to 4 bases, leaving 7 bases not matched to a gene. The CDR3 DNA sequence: TGTGCCACCAGTGGAGGAAGGGGACAGGGGTACAATGAGCAGTTCTTC. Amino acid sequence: CATSGGRGQGYNEQFF.

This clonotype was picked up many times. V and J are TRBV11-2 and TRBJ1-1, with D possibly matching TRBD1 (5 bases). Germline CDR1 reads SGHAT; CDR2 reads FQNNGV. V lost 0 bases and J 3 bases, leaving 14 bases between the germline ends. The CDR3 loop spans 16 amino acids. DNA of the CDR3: TGTGCCAGCAGCTTAGACAGCGCGGGGCTTGACACTGAAGCTTTCTTT. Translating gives CASSLDSAGLDTEAFF.

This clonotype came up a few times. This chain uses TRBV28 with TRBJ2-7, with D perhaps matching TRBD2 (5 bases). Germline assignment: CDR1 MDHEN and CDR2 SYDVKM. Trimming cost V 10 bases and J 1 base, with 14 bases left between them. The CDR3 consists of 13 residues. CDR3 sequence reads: CATRGPFSYEQYF. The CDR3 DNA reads TGTGCCACCCGGGGTCCCTTTTCCTACGAGCAGTACTTC. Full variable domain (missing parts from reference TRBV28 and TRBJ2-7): DVKVTQSSRYLVKRTGEKVFLECVQDMDHENMFWYRQDPGLGLRLIYFSYDVKMKEKGDIPEGYSVSREKKERFSLILESASTNQTSMYLCATRGPFSYEQYFGPGTRLTVT.

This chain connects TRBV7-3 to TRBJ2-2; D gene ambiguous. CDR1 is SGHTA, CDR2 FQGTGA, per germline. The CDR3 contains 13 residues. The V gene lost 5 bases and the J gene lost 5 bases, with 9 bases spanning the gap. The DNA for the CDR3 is TGTGCCAGCAGCCCCCAGCTAACCGGGGAGCTGTTTTTT. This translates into CASSPQLTGELFF.

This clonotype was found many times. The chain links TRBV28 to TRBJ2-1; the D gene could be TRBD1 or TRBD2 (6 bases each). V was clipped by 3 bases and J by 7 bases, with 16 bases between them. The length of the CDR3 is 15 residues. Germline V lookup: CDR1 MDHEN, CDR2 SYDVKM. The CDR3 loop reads CASSFEGGILNEQFF. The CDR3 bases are TGTGCCAGCAGTTTCGAGGGGGGCATTTTGAATGAGCAGTTCTTC. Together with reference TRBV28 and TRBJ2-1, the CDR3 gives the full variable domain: DVKVTQSSRYLVKRTGEKVFLECVQDMDHENMFWYRQDPGLGLRLIYFSYDVKMKEKGDIPEGYSVSREKKERFSLILESASTNQTSMYLCASSFEGGILNEQFFGPGTRLTVL.

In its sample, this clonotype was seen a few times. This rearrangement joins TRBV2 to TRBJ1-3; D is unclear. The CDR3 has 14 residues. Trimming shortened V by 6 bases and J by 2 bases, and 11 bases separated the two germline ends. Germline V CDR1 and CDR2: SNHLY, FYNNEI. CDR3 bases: TGTGCCAGCAGGCCCGGTGTTCCTGGAAACACCATATATTTT. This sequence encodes CASRPGVPGNTIYF. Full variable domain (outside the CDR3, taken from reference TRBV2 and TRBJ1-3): EPEVTQTPSHQVTQMGQEVILRCVPISNHLYFYWYRQILGQKVEFLVSFYNNEISEKSEIFDDQFSVERPDGSNFTLKIRSTKLEDSAMYFCASRPGVPGNTIYFGEGSWLTVV.

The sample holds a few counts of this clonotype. Written as DNA, the CDR3 is TGTGCCAGCAGTTGGGGGATCAATCAGCCCCAGCATTTT. Protein: CASSWGINQPQHF. The chain combines TRBV27 with TRBJ1-5, with a weak D call TRBD1 (5 bases). The germline V and J ends were trimmed by 4 bases and 3 bases, with 7 bases remaining between them. The V gene's germline CDR1 is MNHEY and CDR2 SMNVEV (reference sequence). This CDR3 is 13 amino acids long.

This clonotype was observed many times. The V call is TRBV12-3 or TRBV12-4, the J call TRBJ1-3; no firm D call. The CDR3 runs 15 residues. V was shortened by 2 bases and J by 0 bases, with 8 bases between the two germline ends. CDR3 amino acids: CASSLSAVSGNTIYF. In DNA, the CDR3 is TGTGCCAGCAGTTTATCGGCGGTCTCTGGAAACACCATATATTTT.

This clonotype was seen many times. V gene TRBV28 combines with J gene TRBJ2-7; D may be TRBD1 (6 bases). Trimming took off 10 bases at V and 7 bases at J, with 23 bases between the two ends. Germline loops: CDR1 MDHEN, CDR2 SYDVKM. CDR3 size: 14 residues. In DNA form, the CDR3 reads TGTGCCACATTACTATCCGGGACAACACAAGAGCAGTACTTC. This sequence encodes CATLLSGTTQEQYF.

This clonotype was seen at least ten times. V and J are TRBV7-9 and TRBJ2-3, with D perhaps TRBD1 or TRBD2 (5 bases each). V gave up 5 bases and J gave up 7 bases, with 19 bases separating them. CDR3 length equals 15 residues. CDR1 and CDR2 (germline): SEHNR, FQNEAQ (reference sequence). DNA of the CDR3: TGTGCCAGCAGCAACCGGGACGGCAGCACCTATACGCAGTATTTT. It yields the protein CASSNRDGSTYTQYF.

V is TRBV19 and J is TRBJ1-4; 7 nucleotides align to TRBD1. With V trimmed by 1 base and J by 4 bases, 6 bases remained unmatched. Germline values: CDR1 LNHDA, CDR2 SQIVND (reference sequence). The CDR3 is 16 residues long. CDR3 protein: CASSIAGTAINEKLFF. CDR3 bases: TGTGCCAGTAGTATAGCCGGGACAGCCATTAATGAAAAACTGTTTTTT.

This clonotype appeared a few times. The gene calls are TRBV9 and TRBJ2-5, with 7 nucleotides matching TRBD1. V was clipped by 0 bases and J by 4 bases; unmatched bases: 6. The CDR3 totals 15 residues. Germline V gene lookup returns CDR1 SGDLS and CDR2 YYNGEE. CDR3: CASSVDRGGGETQYF. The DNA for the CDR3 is TGTGCCAGCAGCGTAGACAGGGGCGGCGGAGAGACCCAGTACTTC.

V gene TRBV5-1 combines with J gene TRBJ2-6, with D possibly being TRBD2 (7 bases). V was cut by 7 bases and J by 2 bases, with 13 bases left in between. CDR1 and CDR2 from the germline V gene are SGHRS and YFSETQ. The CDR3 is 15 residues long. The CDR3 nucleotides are TGCGCCAGCGCTTGGGGGGGGCCTGGGGCCAACGTCCTGACTTTC. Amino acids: CASAWGGPGANVLTF.

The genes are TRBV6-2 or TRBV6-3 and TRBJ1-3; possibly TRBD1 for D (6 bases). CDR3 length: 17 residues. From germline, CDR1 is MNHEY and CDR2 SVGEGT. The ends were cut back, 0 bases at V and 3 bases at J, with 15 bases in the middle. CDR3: CASSYSMRGAGGNTIYF. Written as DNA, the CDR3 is TGTGCCAGCAGTTACTCGATGCGGGGGGCAGGTGGAAACACCATATATTTT.

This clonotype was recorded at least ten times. The CDR3 DNA reads TGTGCCAGCAGCTCCCCCCTTACAACGGGGTATGAGCAGTTCTTC. It is translated as CASSSPLTTGYEQFF. The rearrangement links TRBV7-2 to TRBJ2-1, with D tentatively TRBD2 (5 bases). V lost 4 bases and J 8 bases, leaving 18 bases between the germline ends. Germline assignment: CDR1 SGHTA and CDR2 FQGNSA. The CDR3 loop spans 15 amino acids.

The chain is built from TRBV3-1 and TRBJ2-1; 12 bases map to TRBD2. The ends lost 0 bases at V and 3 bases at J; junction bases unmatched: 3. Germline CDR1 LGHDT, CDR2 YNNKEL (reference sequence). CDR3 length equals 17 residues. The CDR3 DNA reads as TGTGCCAGCAGCCAAGACCAACTAGCGGGGGGCTACAATGAGCAGTTCTTC. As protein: CASSQDQLAGGYNEQFF.

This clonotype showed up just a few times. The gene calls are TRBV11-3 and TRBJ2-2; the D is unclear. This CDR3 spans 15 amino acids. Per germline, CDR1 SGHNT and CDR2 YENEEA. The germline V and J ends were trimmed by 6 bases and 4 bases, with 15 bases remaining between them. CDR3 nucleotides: TGTGCCAGCAGTGAGTCCTATCCCCTCACCGGGGAGCTGTTTTTT. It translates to CASSESYPLTGELFF.